This T cell receptor beta chain was observed in a study of shared clonotypes between healthy human individuals. The V end lost 6 bases, the J end lost 1 base, and 8 bases lay between the germline ends. The CDR3 is 13 amino acids. Germline-derived CDR1 and CDR2 are MNHEY and SVGAGI. Using immunoSEQ multiplex PCR, the repertoire was profiled, and TCRdb retains in-frame clones only, with some absent. The sample lists about 1.1 million clones, 70% to 85% occurring once. The study enrolled healthy HIV-negative adults without recent acute infections or vaccinations as donors. With respect to this clone: In the same sample, other DNA sequences code for this CDR3.

V and J are TRBV6-5 and TRBJ2-3, with no clear D. This TCR was sampled from a man aged 18 to 29 in good health. Some clones in this sample may be carry-over from other donors' samples. Sequenced material: memory CD4+ T cells from PBMCs. Subset reported: CD45RA-negative fraction. CDR3 residues: CASRAWGTDTQYF. The CDR3 region has the DNA TGTGCCAGCAGGGCGTGGGGCACAGATACGCAGTATTTT.